This TCR beta chain stems from a study of cytomegalovirus exposure and HLA in healthy donors. General study results and limits: Because they were indistinguishable, some V segments, including TRBV6-2 and TRBV6-3, were excluded. Earlier analysis yielded a pattern in which most TCR beta V segments were productive about 87% or about 30% of the time.

Remarks on this clone: Its antigen is as yet unknown.

The PCR ran on 60 Vbeta and 13 Jbeta primers. The table came from immunoSEQ multiplex PCR; TCRdb's copy has only in-frame clones and leaves some out. The top ten hold around 1.2% of the sample, which has around 180,000 clones, around 80% seen once. Germline CDR1 reads MGHDK; CDR2 reads SYGVNS. The CDR3 is 12 amino acids. V was clipped by 3 bases and J by 9 bases, with 9 bases between them. The receptor was isolated from a girl aged 2 to 9 in good health and CMV-seropositive. This rearrangement joins TRBV25-1 to TRBJ2-1; D gene ambiguous. Sample: PBMCs. The CDR3 spells CASSDSVAEQFF. The CDR3 DNA reads TGTGCCAGCAGTGACTCTGTGGCTGAGCAGTTCTTC. The whole variable domain, remainder taken from reference TRBV25-1 and TRBJ2-1, is EADIYQTPRYLVIGTGKKITLECSQTMGHDKMYWYQQDPGMELHLIHYSYGVNSTEKGDLSSESTVSRIRTEHFPLTLESARPSHTSQYLCASSDSVAEQFFGPGTRLTVL.